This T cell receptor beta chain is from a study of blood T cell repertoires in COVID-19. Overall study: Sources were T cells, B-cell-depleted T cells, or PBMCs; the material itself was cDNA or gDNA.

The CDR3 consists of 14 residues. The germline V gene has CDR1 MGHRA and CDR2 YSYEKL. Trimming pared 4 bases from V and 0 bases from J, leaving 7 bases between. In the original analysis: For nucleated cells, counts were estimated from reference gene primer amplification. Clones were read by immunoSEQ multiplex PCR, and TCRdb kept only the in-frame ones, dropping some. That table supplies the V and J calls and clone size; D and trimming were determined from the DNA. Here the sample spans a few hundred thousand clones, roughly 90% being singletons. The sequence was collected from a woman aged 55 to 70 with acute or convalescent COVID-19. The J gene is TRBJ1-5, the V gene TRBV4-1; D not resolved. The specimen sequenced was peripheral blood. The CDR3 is CASSPLNSNQPQHF. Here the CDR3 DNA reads TGCGCCAGCAGCCCCCTTAATAGCAATCAGCCCCAGCATTTT.